The clone carrying this T cell receptor beta chain has at least ten counts. The antigen remains undetermined. This sample was included in a study of early T cells in non-severe SARS-CoV-2 infection. Whole-study results and caveats: The study's VDJdb matching favored anti-spike CD8 responses and missed private and CD4 specificities.

There are 15 residues in the CDR3. Germline V CDR1 and CDR2: SQVTM, ANQGSEA. Trimming took off 1 base at V and 2 bases at J, with 14 bases between the two ends. TCRdb re-derived calls from the 5' RACE reads in MiXCR, one entry per CDR3 protein. The table lists 50,000 to 60,000 distinct CDR3 sequences, approximately 6.2% of them singletons, with 3.9% in the top ten. This receptor was identified in an adult who was a healthcare worker with PCR-confirmed SARS-CoV-2 infection or an uninfected control (not recorded which). V usage is TRBV29-1 and J usage is TRBJ1-2; a weak D match, TRBD1 (6 bases). The specimen was whole blood. The CDR3 loop is CSVEGAQGINYGYTF. The CDR3 coding sequence is TGCAGCGTTGAAGGGGCACAGGGCATCAACTATGGCTACACCTTC.